The present T cell receptor beta chain was sequenced within a study of T-cell reconstitution after alpha-beta-depleted transplantation in children. Study-wide results and caveats: One year after transplant, T-cell counts and diversity came mostly from newly produced T cells. The high TCRbeta diversity at day 60 in some patients came from surviving recipient T cells and thymic progenitors. The origin of alpha-beta T cells about two months after transplant was reportedly several hundred expanded graft clones.

This CDR3 region has 13 residues. Germline CDR1 reads GTSNPN; CDR2 reads SVGIG (reference sequence). V lost 4 bases, J lost 0 bases, and 2 bases stayed unmatched. Unique molecular identifiers were incorporated during preparation of the TCRbeta library. MiXCR, run by TCRdb on the PCR reads, gives a single entry per CDR3 protein. This sample has 500,000 to 600,000 distinct CDR3 sequences, with 25% to 30% found just once. Concerning this clonotype itself: Its antigen is still unknown.

The source is a boy younger than two with Wiskott-Aldrich syndrome, due to receive a stem cell transplant. The starting material was PBMCs, obtained before TCRalphabeta/CD19-depleted stem cell transplant. The chain uses TRBV30 and TRBJ2-5, with 7 positions matching TRBD1. CDR3 region: CAWKQGYQETQYF. CDR3 sequence (DNA): TGTGCCTGGAAACAGGGGTACCAAGAGACCCAGTACTTC.